This T cell receptor (beta chain) comes out of a study of OX40 agonist ivuxolimab in advanced cancers. Germline CDR1 SGHTA, CDR2 FQGTGA. The CDR3 has 14 amino acids. The V gene lost 3 bases and the J gene lost 5 bases, with 13 bases spanning the gap. Sequencing used immunoSEQ multiplex PCR; TCRdb keeps in-frame clones, though not all of them. The sample has tens of thousands of clones, 83% seen once. V and J are TRBV7-3 and TRBJ2-5; weak D call: TRBD2 (7 bases). The sample in question was CD4+ or CD8+ T cells sorted from blood, obtained in a trial of the OX40 agonist ivuxolimab. The TCR sequence derives from an adult with an advanced solid tumor such as melanoma, head and neck, liver or kidney cancer. The CDR3 nucleotides are TGTGCCAGCAGCTTCGGGGGGCGCGGGGAGACCCAGTACTTC. Protein: CASSFGGRGETQYF. The whole variable domain, remainder taken from reference TRBV7-3 and TRBJ2-5, is GAGVSQTPSNKVTEKGKYVELRCDPISGHTALYWYRQSLGQGPEFLIYFQGTGAADDSGLPNDRFFAVRPEGSVSTLKIQRTERGDSAVYLCASSFGGRGETQYFGPGTRLLVL.